Following are 21 T cell receptor beta chains from one sample sequenced in a study of early T cells in non-severe SARS-CoV-2 infection. TCRdb reprocessed the 5' RACE reads with MiXCR, giving one entry per CDR3 protein. The sample lists 60,000 to 90,000 distinct CDR3 sequences; approximately 16% were seen once. What was sequenced was whole blood. The source is an adult who was a healthcare worker with PCR-confirmed SARS-CoV-2 infection or an uninfected control (not recorded which).

The V and J genes are TRBV6-5 and TRBJ1-1; 7 bases are shared with TRBD1. Germline V lookup: CDR1 MNHEY, CDR2 SVGAGI. CDR3 size: 16 residues. The ends lost 5 bases at V and 1 base at J; junction bases unmatched: 10. CDR3 nucleotide sequence: TGTGCCAGCAGTCTTCGGACAGGCGGCGGGAACACTGAAGCTTTCTTT. It translates to CASSLRTGGGNTEAFF.

This clonotype was seen a handful of times. The chain employs TRBV24-1 and TRBJ2-7; TRBD1 or TRBD2 may be the D gene (5 bases each). The V gene's germline CDR1 is KGHDR and CDR2 SFDVKD. The CDR3 runs to 11 residues. Between the trimmed V and J ends, which lost 10 bases and 3 bases, there was a span of 9 bases. The DNA of the CDR3 is TGTGCCACAGGGGAGAACTACGAGCAGTACTTC. Translated, it gives CATGENYEQYF.

This chain links TRBV7-9 with TRBJ1-3, with a weak D call TRBD1 (5 bases). V lost 4 bases, J lost 2 bases, and 9 bases lay in between. The CDR3 is made up of 14 amino acids. Germline values: CDR1 SEHNR, CDR2 FQNEAQ (reference sequence). As DNA, the CDR3 is TGTGCCAGCAGCTCAGGGAAGGCTGGAAACACCATATATTTT. It encodes CASSSGKAGNTIYF.

This clonotype was counted a single time. The rearrangement joins TRBV23-1 to TRBJ2-1; the match to TRBD2 covers 9 bases. TRBV23-1 falls under the ORF class, with uncertain function. J was trimmed by 6 bases and V by 2 bases; bases with no gene match: 8. This CDR3 spans 16 amino acids. CDR3 DNA: TGCGCCAGCAGTCAAATAGAAGCGGGAGGCTCCAATGAGCAGTTCTTC. It is translated as CASSQIEAGGSNEQFF.

This clonotype occurred a few times. The chain carries TRBV18 and TRBJ2-7, with D possibly TRBD1 on 6 matching bases. Trimming left V 4 bases short and J 7 bases short, with 17 bases between. CDR1 and CDR2 from the germline V gene are KGHSH and LQKENI. This CDR3 region has 14 residues. This CDR3 is CASSRMDSTVEQYF. CDR3 nucleotide sequence: TGTGCCAGCTCACGAATGGACAGCACCGTGGAGCAGTACTTC.

This clonotype was detected a few times. J is TRBJ1-5 and V is TRBV10-3; unclear D gene. V was shortened by 10 bases and J by 2 bases, with 18 bases between the two germline ends. The CDR3 consists of 15 residues. The germline CDR1 and CDR2 sequences are ENHRY and SYGVKD. CDR3 sequence (DNA): TGTGCCACCACCCCCGAGGCCCGAGGCAATCAGCCCCAGCATTTT. It is translated as CATTPEARGNQPQHF.

This clonotype appeared a few times. The chain combines TRBV6-5 with TRBJ1-3, with D possibly matching TRBD1 (6 bases). Germline assignment: CDR1 MNHEY and CDR2 SVGAGI. The CDR3 is 14 amino acids. V was cut by 8 bases and J by 0 bases, with 11 bases left in between. CDR3 bases: TGTGCCAGCGTGGACAGCTACTCTGGAAACACCATATATTTT. Translation gives CASVDSYSGNTIYF.

In its sample, this clonotype was seen a few times. The V gene is TRBV9, the J gene TRBJ2-3; D is unresolved. CDR1 SGDLS and CDR2 YYNGEE come from the germline V gene. This CDR3 comprises 14 residues. V lost 0 bases, J lost 1 base, and 6 bases lay in between. The CDR3 reads CASSVGRGTDTQYF. In DNA form, the CDR3 reads TGTGCCAGCAGCGTAGGAAGGGGCACAGATACGCAGTATTTT.

V usage is TRBV5-1 and J usage is TRBJ1-4, with 9 bases matching TRBD1. The V gene's germline CDR1 is SGHRS and CDR2 YFSETQ. The CDR3 is 17 residues long. V gave up 4 bases and J gave up 4 bases; unmatched junction bases: 11. The CDR3 here is CASSEGQGTNLNEKLFF. The CDR3 DNA reads as TGCGCCAGCAGCGAGGGACAGGGTACCAACCTTAATGAAAAACTGTTTTTT.

This clonotype occurred a few times. The CDR3: CASSSGQPNTEAFF. CDR3 nucleotide sequence: TGCGCCAGCAGCTCCGGACAGCCGAACACTGAAGCTTTCTTT. The chain joins TRBV5-1 to TRBJ1-1, with D possibly matching TRBD1 (6 bases). Per the germline V gene, CDR1 is SGHRS and CDR2 is YFSETQ. V was clipped by 3 bases and J by 1 base, with 10 bases between them. The CDR3 sequence is 14 residues long.

This clonotype was detected a few times. This chain joins TRBV14 and TRBJ2-1, with D perhaps TRBD1 or TRBD2 (5 bases each). Germline CDR1 and CDR2: SGHDN and FVKESK. CDR3 size: 15 residues. V lost 4 bases and J 8 bases, leaving 18 bases between the germline ends. The CDR3 loop reads CASSPGRVTQYEQFF. CDR3 sequence (DNA): TGTGCCAGCAGCCCGGGGCGGGTAACCCAATATGAGCAGTTCTTC. Complete variable domain (other parts from reference TRBV14 and TRBJ2-1): EAGVTQFPSHSVIEKGQTVTLRCDPISGHDNLYWYRRVMGKEIKFLLHFVKESKQDESGMPNNRFLAERTGGTYSTLKVQPAELEDSGVYFCASSPGRVTQYEQFFGPGTRLTVL.

This clonotype was observed many times. J is TRBJ1-2 and V is TRBV30, with D unresolved. This CDR3 is 14 amino acids long. Germline V gives CDR1 GTSNPN, CDR2 SVGIG (reference sequence). V lost 3 bases, J lost 0 bases, and 11 bases lay in between. CDR3 sequence reads: CAWRNVSPNYGYTF. Here the CDR3 DNA reads TGTGCCTGGAGAAACGTCTCTCCTAACTATGGCTACACCTTC. Full variable domain (remainder filled in from reference TRBV30 and TRBJ1-2): SQTIHQWPATLVQPVGSPLSLECTVEGTSNPNLYWYRQAAGRGLQLLFYSVGIGQISSEVPQNLSASRPQDRQFILSSKKLLLSDSGFYLCAWRNVSPNYGYTFGSGTRLTVV.

The chain recombines TRBV27 with TRBJ1-2; the D is unclear. Trimming shortened V by 5 bases and J by 3 bases, and 13 bases separated the two germline ends. This CDR3 is 14 amino acids long. Germline values: CDR1 MNHEY, CDR2 SMNVEV (reference sequence). CDR3 nucleotide sequence: TGTGCCAGCAGTGCCTTGGACCGGGACTATGGCTACACCTTC. As protein: CASSALDRDYGYTF.

This clonotype turned up a few times. The chain carries TRBV28 and TRBJ2-1, with D possibly called TRBD1 or TRBD2 (5 bases each). The CDR3 spans 17 residues. Trimming removed 5 bases from V and 8 bases from J, with 25 bases in between. CDR1 and CDR2 from the germline V gene are MDHEN and SYDVKM. DNA of the CDR3: TGTGCCAGCAGTGACTCAGGGACCGTTTTTTGGGGTGATGAGCAGTTCTTC. Translating gives CASSDSGTVFWGDEQFF.

This clonotype was counted between two and nine times. The gene calls are TRBV28 and TRBJ2-2; 9 nucleotides line up with TRBD1. The CDR3 covers 15 residues. The V segment lost 4 bases and the J segment 6 bases; nucleotides outside the gene matches: 6. Per germline, CDR1 MDHEN and CDR2 SYDVKM. DNA of the CDR3: TGTGCCAGCAGTTCCCCGGGACAGGGATCCGGGGAGCTGTTTTTT. Translation gives CASSSPGQGSGELFF.

The chain couples TRBV2 to TRBJ1-1, with 7 bases matching TRBD1. The CDR3 is 15 amino acids. V dropped 4 bases and J dropped 4; count of bases not matched to a gene: 9. CDR1 is SNHLY, CDR2 FYNNEI, per germline. CDR3 residues: CASSGYTGVGTEAFF. CDR3 nucleotides: TGTGCCAGCAGTGGATATACAGGGGTTGGCACTGAAGCTTTCTTT.

The rearrangement links TRBV20-1 to TRBJ1-6; unclear D gene. The germline V gene encodes CDR1 DFQATT and CDR2 SNEGSKA (reference sequence). There are 15 residues in the CDR3. Trimming shortened V by 1 base and J by 7 bases, and 14 bases separated the two germline ends. The CDR3 loop is CSARAQFVGNSPLHF. In DNA form, the CDR3 reads TGCAGTGCTAGAGCCCAGTTCGTAGGGAATTCACCCCTCCACTTT.

The DNA for the CDR3 is TGTGCCAGCAGTTTAAATCTCTACGAGCAGTACTTC. It codes for CASSLNLYEQYF. The chain is built from TRBV28 and TRBJ2-7; D ambiguous. The germline V gene has CDR1 MDHEN and CDR2 SYDVKM. This CDR3 spans 12 amino acids. Deletions cut 2 bases from V and 3 bases from J, with 5 bases between. The whole variable domain, remainder taken from reference TRBV28 and TRBJ2-7, is DVKVTQSSRYLVKRTGEKVFLECVQDMDHENMFWYRQDPGLGLRLIYFSYDVKMKEKGDIPEGYSVSREKKERFSLILESASTNQTSMYLCASSLNLYEQYFGPGTRLTVT.

J is TRBJ1-2 and V is TRBV20-1; no firm D call. The germline V and J ends were trimmed by 3 bases and 0 bases, with 8 bases remaining between them. The CDR3 runs to 13 residues. Germline V gene lookup returns CDR1 DFQATT and CDR2 SNEGSKA (reference sequence). CDR3 sequence (DNA): TGCAGTGCTAGCGGTGGCCCTAACTATGGCTACACCTTC. Its translation is CSASGGPNYGYTF.

This clonotype was detected only a few times. V and J are TRBV11-2 and TRBJ1-3, with D perhaps TRBD1 (5 bases). Germline lookup yields CDR1 SGHAT and CDR2 FQNNGV. There are 14 residues in the CDR3. V was pared by 4 bases and J by 3 bases, with 10 bases between. CDR3: CASSSGTDGNTIYF. The DNA of the CDR3 is TGTGCCAGCAGCTCGGGGACGGATGGAAACACCATATATTTT. Full variable domain (rest looked up from reference TRBV11-2 and TRBJ1-3): EAGVAQSPRYKIIEKRQSVAFWCNPISGHATLYWYQQILGQGPKLLIQFQNNGVVDDSQLPKDRFSAERLKGVDSTLKIQPAKLEDSAVYLCASSSGTDGNTIYFGEGSWLTVV.

The chain uses TRBV12-3 or TRBV12-4 and TRBJ2-7; TRBD2 might be the D (6 bases). Trimming took off 0 bases at V and 4 bases at J, with 16 bases between the two ends. The CDR3 is 16 residues long. The DNA of the CDR3 is TGTGCCAGCAGTTTAGCGCCCCTAGCGCGGCCATACGAGCAGTACTTC. Translating it yields CASSLAPLARPYEQYF.